The sequence of this T cell receptor beta chain was determined in a study of shared clonotypes between healthy human individuals. Looking at the study overall: In total, the donors were a couple of women and a few men aged 18 to 49.

V was cut by 0 bases and J by 0 bases, with 9 bases left in between. CDR3 length: 16 amino acids. Per germline, CDR1 MRHNA and CDR2 SNTAGT. Sequenced by immunoSEQ multiplex PCR; TCRdb stores in-frame clones only, minus some. This sample has approximately 710,000 clones, with 90% found just once. The sequence was collected from a man aged 18-30 years in good health. Some clones in this sample may be carry-over from other donors' samples. The material sequenced was memory CD8+ T cells from PBMCs. Subset here: CD45RO+ cells pooled with CCR7-negative TemRA cells. This rearrangement joins TRBV6-4 to TRBJ2-1; no clear D. In DNA, the CDR3 is TGTGCCAGCAGTGACTCAGTGGCACCCTCCTACAATGAGCAGTTCTTC. Residues: CASSDSVAPSYNEQFF.